This is a list of T cell receptor beta chains from one sample in a study of T cell responses to AZD1222 COVID-19 vaccine. Assay: immunoSEQ multiplex PCR; the TCRdb copy retains only in-frame clones and omits some. The sample records roughly 120,000 clones, 70% to 90% being singletons. Material: peripheral blood, obtained 28 days after the second AZD1222 dose. The receptors were sampled from an adult who received the AZD1222 COVID-19 vaccine. CDR3s include the opening cysteine and the closing phenylalanine or tryptophan. A D gene is named only where the DNA matches it firmly. The listing skips clone size in some rows; elsewhere it reads once, few, many or a size class.

clone size,J gene,D gene,V gene,CDR3 protein,CDR3 DNA
-,TRBJ2-7,TRBD1,TRBV4-2,CASSQAFTGTGPYEQYF,TGTGCCAGCAGCCAAGCATTTACCGGGACAGGGCCCTACGAGCAGTACTTC
-,TRBJ2-3,-,TRBV27,CASSFTGTDTQYF,TGTGCCAGCAGTTTTACGGGAACAGATACGCAGTATTTT
-,TRBJ2-7,-,TRBV2,CASTPGRPEQYF,TGTGCCAGCACTCCAGGGCGGCCCGAGCAGTACTTC
-,TRBJ2-1,-,TRBV18,CASSPTGSKNNEQFF,TGTGCCAGCTCACCGACGGGAAGTAAAAACAATGAGCAGTTCTTC
-,TRBJ1-3,-,TRBV4-1,CASSQDPPGPSSGNTIYF,TGCGCCAGCAGCCAAGATCCCCCAGGACCTAGCTCTGGAAACACCATATATTTT
-,TRBJ2-3,-,TRBV29-1,CSVEVQGRATQYF,TGCAGCGTTGAAGTTCAAGGAAGAGCTACGCAGTATTTT
-,TRBJ2-5,-,TRBV11-1,CASSPSGYGTQYF,TGTGCCAGCAGCCCCTCCGGGTACGGGACCCAGTACTTC
-,TRBJ1-1,-,TRBV28,CASSPSWGARTEAFF,TGTGCCAGCAGTCCCAGTTGGGGGGCCAGGACTGAAGCTTTCTTT
-,TRBJ2-1,-,TRBV4-1,CASSQDSRQHNEQFF,TGCGCCAGCAGCCAAGATTCTAGACAGCACAATGAGCAGTTCTTC
once,TRBJ1-1,-,TRBV7-9,CASSLRRTPEAFF,TGTGCCAGCAGCCTTAGACGGACACCCGAAGCTTTCTTT
-,TRBJ2-3,-,TRBV3-1/TRBV3-2,CASSQDWSTDTQYF,TGTGCCAGCAGCCAAGATTGGAGCACAGATACGCAGTATTTT
-,TRBJ2-1,-,TRBV27,CASTPGPLGNEQFF,TGTGCCAGCACCCCGGGGCCTCTCGGCAATGAGCAGTTCTTC
-,TRBJ2-7,-,TRBV27,CASSSAGGLDYEQYF,TGTGCCAGCAGTTCGGCCGGAGGGTTAGACTACGAGCAGTACTTC
-,TRBJ1-2,TRBD1,TRBV18,CASSLRDSDYGYTF,TGTGCCAGCTCACTCCGGGACAGCGACTATGGCTACACCTTC
-,TRBJ1-2,TRBD1,TRBV2,CASRTGAYGYTF,TGTGCCAGCCGGACAGGGGCCTATGGCTACACCTTC
-,TRBJ2-3,-,TRBV6-5,CASSYSDVTDTQYF,TGTGCCAGCAGTTACTCGGACGTCACAGATACGCAGTATTTT
-,TRBJ2-3,TRBD2,TRBV30,CAWSTGLAGVGDTQYF,TGTGCCTGGAGTACTGGACTAGCGGGAGTAGGAGATACGCAGTATTTT
-,TRBJ2-5,-,TRBV6-5,CASTSQGGGQETQYF,TGTGCCAGCACCTCACAGGGAGGTGGGCAAGAGACCCAGTACTTC
-,TRBJ2-3,-,TRBV5-1,CASSLAGALDLDTQYF,TGCGCCAGCAGCTTGGCGGGGGCTTTGGATTTAGATACGCAGTATTTT
-,TRBJ1-4,TRBD1,TRBV6-2/TRBV6-3,CASSLTGSNEKLFF,TGTGCCAGCAGTTTGACAGGGTCTAATGAAAAACTGTTTTTT
-,TRBJ2-2,TRBD1,TRBV18,CASSQGQEVYTGELFF,TGTGCCAGCTCACAGGGACAGGAGGTGTACACCGGGGAGCTGTTTTTT
once,TRBJ1-3,-,TRBV5-5,CASSLAAYSGNTIYF,TGTGCCAGCAGCTTGGCCGCCTACTCTGGAAACACCATATATTTT
-,TRBJ1-2,TRBD1,TRBV7-2,CASSSGQGGYGYTF,TGTGCCAGCAGCTCCGGACAGGGGGGCTATGGCTACACCTTC
few,TRBJ1-6,-,TRBV5-1,CASSRSWAAESPLHF,TGCGCCAGCAGCCGAAGTTGGGCTGCTGAATCACCCCTCCACTTT
few,TRBJ1-6,TRBD1,TRBV11-3,CASSFYRGSSPLHF,TGTGCCAGCAGCTTTTACAGGGGTAGTTCACCCCTCCACTTT
-,TRBJ1-6,-,TRBV11-3,CASSLPLSPLHF,TGTGCCAGCAGCTTGCCCTTATCACCCCTCCACTTT
-,TRBJ1-1,TRBD1,TRBV9,CASSPTGQGTTEAFF,TGTGCCAGCAGCCCCACAGGACAGGGAACCACTGAAGCTTTCTTT
-,TRBJ2-1,TRBD1,TRBV11-2,CASSEWDRVYNEQFF,TGTGCCAGCAGCGAGTGGGACAGGGTCTACAATGAGCAGTTCTTC
-,TRBJ1-2,-,TRBV6-5,CASSPDRSHGYTF,TGTGCCAGCAGCCCAGACAGGAGCCATGGCTACACCTTC
-,TRBJ1-5,-,TRBV10-3,CAISESGGQGFDQPQHF,TGTGCCATCAGTGAGTCCGGAGGGCAAGGGTTCGATCAGCCCCAGCATTTT
-,TRBJ2-7,-,TRBV5-1,CASSQRQGGSYEQYF,TGCGCCAGCAGTCAAAGACAGGGAGGCTCCTACGAGCAGTACTTC
-,TRBJ2-7,TRBD1,TRBV19,CASSIDRGYEQYF,TGTGCCAGTAGTATTGACAGGGGCTACGAGCAGTACTTC
-,TRBJ2-3,-,TRBV25-1,CASSEGDTSTDTQYF,TGTGCCAGCAGCGAAGGAGACACAAGCACAGATACGCAGTATTTT
-,TRBJ2-4,-,TRBV5-3,CARGGTRGAKNIQYF,TGTGCCAGAGGCGGAACTAGGGGGGCCAAAAACATTCAGTACTTC
once,TRBJ2-5,-,TRBV6-5,CASSPRKRGRETQYF,TGTGCCAGCAGTCCCCGAAAAAGGGGGAGAGAGACCCAGTACTTC
-,TRBJ1-6,TRBD1,TRBV7-9,CASSLPGTGVSPLHF,TGTGCCAGCAGCCTGCCCGGGACAGGGGTTTCACCCCTCCACTTT
-,TRBJ2-1,TRBD2,TRBV11-3,CASSLGSGKEWGGNEQFF,TGTGCCAGCAGCTTAGGTAGCGGGAAGGAATGGGGTGGCAATGAGCAGTTCTTC
-,TRBJ1-1,TRBD1,TRBV5-4,CASSPRDRDTEAFF,TGTGCCAGCAGCCCCCGGGACAGGGACACTGAAGCTTTCTTT
few,TRBJ1-1,-,TRBV15,CATSRDALAAEAFF,TGTGCCACCAGCAGAGATGCCCTCGCGGCTGAAGCTTTCTTT
-,TRBJ1-1,-,TRBV19,CASSRSANTEAFF,TGTGCCAGTAGCCGGTCGGCGAACACTGAAGCTTTCTTT
-,TRBJ1-1,-,TRBV6-5,CASSYVLWGNAEAFF,TGTGCCAGCAGTTACGTCCTGTGGGGTAACGCTGAAGCTTTCTTT
-,TRBJ2-7,-,TRBV5-5,CASSLRVGEAYEQYF,TGTGCCAGCAGCTTAAGGGTCGGAGAAGCTTACGAGCAGTACTTC
-,TRBJ2-7,TRBD2,TRBV3-1/TRBV3-2,CASSQVPPGRGEQYF,TGTGCCAGCAGCCAAGTGCCCCCAGGGAGGGGCGAGCAGTACTTC
-,TRBJ2-5,-,TRBV19,CASSRQETQYF,TGTGCCAGTAGTAGACAGGAGACCCAGTACTTC
-,TRBJ1-3,TRBD1,TRBV2,CASSVQGSGNTIYF,TGTGCCAGCAGCGTACAGGGGTCTGGAAACACCATATATTTT
-,TRBJ1-3,-,TRBV30,CAWKQRTDYYGNTIYF,TGTGCCTGGAAACAAAGGACCGATTACTACGGAAACACCATATATTTT